These T cell receptor beta chains were read from a single sample in a study of T cells after yellow fever vaccination. TCRdb independently ran MiXCR on the 5' RACE reads; one entry per CDR3 protein. This table holds approximately 150,000 distinct CDR3 sequences, more than 6% found once. The specimen was CD4+ T cells sorted from PBMCs, collected 5 days after the yellow fever booster vaccination. These receptors originate from a man aged 25-45 years who received the YFV17D yellow fever vaccine. Both conserved end residues are trimmed from each CDR3. Some rows have no size entry. The others give once, few or many, or a class for an expanded clone.

clone size: many
J gene: TRBJ2-3
V gene: TRBV20-1
CDR3 protein: SASGLKREMDTQY

clone size: many
J gene: TRBJ2-5
V gene: TRBV7-2
CDR3 protein: ASSQGLAAQETQY

clone size: many
J gene: TRBJ2-2
V gene: TRBV5-6
CDR3 protein: ASSLKLAKVGELF

clone size: many
J gene: TRBJ2-5
V gene: TRBV24-1
CDR3 protein: ATSDPGGETQY

clone size: many
J gene: TRBJ2-2
V gene: TRBV5-5
CDR3 protein: ASSLAGQNTGELF

clone size: many
J gene: TRBJ2-2
V gene: TRBV2
CDR3 protein: ASSAILAGTGELF

clone size: many
J gene: TRBJ2-3
V gene: TRBV12-3/TRBV12-4
CDR3 protein: ASKLTGSTDTQY

clone size: many
J gene: TRBJ1-1
V gene: TRBV14
CDR3 protein: ASSRGSTEAF

clone size: few
J gene: TRBJ2-1
V gene: TRBV5-6
CDR3 protein: ASSFGAGGYYNEQF

clone size: few
J gene: TRBJ2-5
V gene: TRBV5-4
CDR3 protein: ASSQDRGGRETQY

clone size: many
J gene: TRBJ2-6
V gene: TRBV14
CDR3 protein: ASSSDRALGNVLT

clone size: many
J gene: TRBJ2-7
V gene: TRBV20-1
CDR3 protein: SAKGLAGGPVSYEQY

clone size: many
J gene: TRBJ2-3
V gene: TRBV9
CDR3 protein: ASSVGEGSGSPSQGTQY

clone size: many
J gene: TRBJ1-2
V gene: TRBV25-1
CDR3 protein: ASSEGQDPNYGYT

clone size: many
J gene: TRBJ2-3
V gene: TRBV18
CDR3 protein: ASSPSLPSTDTQY

clone size: many
J gene: TRBJ2-5
V gene: TRBV12-3/TRBV12-4
CDR3 protein: ASSFGGGETQY

clone size: many
J gene: TRBJ2-7
V gene: TRBV7-2
CDR3 protein: ASSFGLQPYEQY

clone size: few
J gene: TRBJ2-7
V gene: TRBV7-2
CDR3 protein: ASSLGGVSSYEQY

clone size: few
J gene: TRBJ2-1
V gene: TRBV10-1
CDR3 protein: ASSGLAGASNEQF

clone size: NA
J gene: TRBJ2-3
V gene: TRBV20-1
CDR3 protein: SARKPLAGAGTDTQY

clone size: many
J gene: TRBJ2-3
V gene: TRBV21-1
CDR3 protein: ASSKRGGYGGLGPFSTDTQY

clone size: many
J gene: TRBJ2-1
V gene: TRBV6-2/TRBV6-3
CDR3 protein: ASSYSFFSLVDLYNEQF

clone size: NA
J gene: TRBJ2-7
V gene: TRBV6-1
CDR3 protein: ASSLRTGYEQY

clone size: many
J gene: TRBJ1-6
V gene: TRBV20-1
CDR3 protein: SARDPQGNNSPLH

clone size: NA
J gene: TRBJ1-4
V gene: TRBV15
CDR3 protein: ATSGQLNEKLF

clone size: many
J gene: TRBJ2-1
V gene: TRBV2
CDR3 protein: ASSEIYQYNEQF

clone size: NA
J gene: TRBJ1-1
V gene: TRBV4-2
CDR3 protein: ASSRQQGVEAF

clone size: many
J gene: TRBJ2-2
V gene: TRBV20-1
CDR3 protein: SARGREPLRVLF

clone size: NA
J gene: TRBJ2-5
V gene: TRBV7-2
CDR3 protein: ASSLVVSSGRGETQY

clone size: many
J gene: TRBJ2-1
V gene: TRBV29-1
CDR3 protein: SVEREWNEQF

clone size: NA
J gene: TRBJ2-1
V gene: TRBV20-1
CDR3 protein: SARDWASGRSNEQF

clone size: many
J gene: TRBJ2-1
V gene: TRBV20-1
CDR3 protein: SARDSPSVAEQF

clone size: many
J gene: TRBJ1-5
V gene: TRBV25-1
CDR3 protein: ASSESDKLNQPQH

clone size: many
J gene: TRBJ2-2
V gene: TRBV7-2
CDR3 protein: ASSLGLNANTGELF

clone size: NA
J gene: TRBJ2-1
V gene: TRBV7-9
CDR3 protein: ASSQETRGGEQF

clone size: many
J gene: TRBJ2-3
V gene: TRBV14
CDR3 protein: ASSQDTRESTDTQY

clone size: many
J gene: TRBJ2-7
V gene: TRBV3-1
CDR3 protein: ASSQDGGQY

clone size: NA
J gene: TRBJ2-3
V gene: TRBV12-3/TRBV12-4
CDR3 protein: ASRPDSTFTDTQY

clone size: many
J gene: TRBJ2-4
V gene: TRBV7-2
CDR3 protein: ASSQDRAGAKNIQY

clone size: many
J gene: TRBJ2-5
V gene: TRBV10-2
CDR3 protein: ASREEGKRETQY

clone size: many
J gene: TRBJ2-1
V gene: TRBV20-1
CDR3 protein: SARPAGLAGGDEQF

clone size: many
J gene: TRBJ2-3
V gene: TRBV4-3
CDR3 protein: ASNKLAGGPDTQY

clone size: many
J gene: TRBJ1-5
V gene: TRBV6-6
CDR3 protein: ASSSDSNQPQH

clone size: many
J gene: TRBJ2-7
V gene: TRBV12-3/TRBV12-4
CDR3 protein: ASTEHSGSIGEQY

clone size: many
J gene: TRBJ1-1
V gene: TRBV20-1
CDR3 protein: SARQGANTEAF

clone size: many
J gene: TRBJ2-3
V gene: TRBV7-2
CDR3 protein: ASRGWDRITDTQY

clone size: many
J gene: TRBJ2-5
V gene: TRBV11-2
CDR3 protein: ASSTGTGETQY

clone size: many
J gene: TRBJ2-7
V gene: TRBV20-1
CDR3 protein: SARRGSEQY

clone size: many
J gene: TRBJ2-2
V gene: TRBV5-1
CDR3 protein: ASSPSGGTENTGELF

clone size: many
J gene: TRBJ2-2
V gene: TRBV7-2
CDR3 protein: ASSLRTGLSTGELF

clone size: many
J gene: TRBJ2-7
V gene: TRBV6-5
CDR3 protein: ASSRGTSGRARSYEQY

clone size: many
J gene: TRBJ2-3
V gene: TRBV19
CDR3 protein: ASSIVGSDTQY

clone size: many
J gene: TRBJ2-7
V gene: TRBV5-1
CDR3 protein: ASSLDISTTEQY

clone size: many
J gene: TRBJ1-2
V gene: TRBV7-2
CDR3 protein: ASSEQGNYGYT

clone size: many
J gene: TRBJ2-5
V gene: TRBV19
CDR3 protein: ASSILAEQETQY

clone size: many
J gene: TRBJ2-3
V gene: TRBV20-1
CDR3 protein: SAKTDLAGDTDTQY

clone size: many
J gene: TRBJ2-5
V gene: TRBV6-1
CDR3 protein: ASNQWGQETQY

clone size: many
J gene: TRBJ2-7
V gene: TRBV6-5
CDR3 protein: ASSLGNSYEQY

clone size: many
J gene: TRBJ1-2
V gene: TRBV5-1
CDR3 protein: ASGSTGYYGYT

clone size: many
J gene: TRBJ2-3
V gene: TRBV12-3/TRBV12-4
CDR3 protein: ASRSPRGADTQY